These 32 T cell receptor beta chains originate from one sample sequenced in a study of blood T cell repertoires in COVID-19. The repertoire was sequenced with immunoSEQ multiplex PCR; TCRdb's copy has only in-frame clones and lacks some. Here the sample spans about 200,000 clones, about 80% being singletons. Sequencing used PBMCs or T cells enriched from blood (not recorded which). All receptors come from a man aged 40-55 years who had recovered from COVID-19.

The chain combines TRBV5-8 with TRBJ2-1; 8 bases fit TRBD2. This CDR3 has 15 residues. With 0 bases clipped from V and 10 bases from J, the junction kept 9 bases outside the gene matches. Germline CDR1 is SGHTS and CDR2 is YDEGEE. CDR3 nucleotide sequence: TGTGCCAGCAGCTTGGCCGCGGGGGGAATTCGGGAGCAGTTCTTC. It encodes CASSLAAGGIREQFF. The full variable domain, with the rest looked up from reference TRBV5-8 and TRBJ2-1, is EAGVTQSPTHLIKTRGQQATLRCSPISGHTSVYWYQQALGLGLQFLLWYDEGEERNRGNFPPRFSGRQFPNYSSELNVNALELEDSALYLCASSLAAGGIREQFFGPGTRLTVL.

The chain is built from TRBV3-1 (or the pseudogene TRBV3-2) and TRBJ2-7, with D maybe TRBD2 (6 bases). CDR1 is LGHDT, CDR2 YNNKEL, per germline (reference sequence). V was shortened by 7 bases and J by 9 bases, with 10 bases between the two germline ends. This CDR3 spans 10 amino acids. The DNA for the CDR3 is TGTGCCAGCAAGGTCGGGGGGCAGTACTTC. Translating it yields CASKVGGQYF.

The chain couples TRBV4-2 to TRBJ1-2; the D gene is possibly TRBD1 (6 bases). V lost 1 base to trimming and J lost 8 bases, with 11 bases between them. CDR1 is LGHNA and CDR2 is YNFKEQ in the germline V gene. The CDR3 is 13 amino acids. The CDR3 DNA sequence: TGTGCCAGCAGCCAAGCAGGGGCTGAAGGCTACACCTTC. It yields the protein CASSQAGAEGYTF.

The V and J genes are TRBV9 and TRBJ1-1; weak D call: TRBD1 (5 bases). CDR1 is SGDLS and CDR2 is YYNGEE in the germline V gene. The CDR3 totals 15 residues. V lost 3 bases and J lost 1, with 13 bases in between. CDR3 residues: CASSGSGTRNTEAFF. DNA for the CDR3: TGTGCCAGCAGCGGCTCCGGGACTAGGAACACTGAAGCTTTCTTT.

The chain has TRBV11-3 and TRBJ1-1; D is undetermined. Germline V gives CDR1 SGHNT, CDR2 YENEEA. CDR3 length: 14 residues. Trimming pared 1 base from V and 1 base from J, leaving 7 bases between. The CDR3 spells CASSLGPGNTEAFF. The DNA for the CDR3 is TGTGCCAGCAGCTTAGGTCCAGGGAACACTGAAGCTTTCTTT.

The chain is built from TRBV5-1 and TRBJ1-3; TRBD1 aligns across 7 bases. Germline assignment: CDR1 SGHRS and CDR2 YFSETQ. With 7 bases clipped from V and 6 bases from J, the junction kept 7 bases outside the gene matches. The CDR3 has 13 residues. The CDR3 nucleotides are TGCGCCAGCTGGGAAACAGGGGAAAACACCATATATTTT. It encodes CASWETGENTIYF.

This CDR3 is CASSQASTEETQYF. CDR3 DNA: TGTGCCAGCAGCCAAGCGTCCACGGAAGAGACCCAGTACTTC. This sequence joins TRBV4-2 and TRBJ2-5; no firm D call. V shed 1 base and J shed 3 bases, with 9 bases lying between them. Germline CDR1 and CDR2: LGHNA and YNFKEQ. The CDR3 is made up of 14 amino acids.

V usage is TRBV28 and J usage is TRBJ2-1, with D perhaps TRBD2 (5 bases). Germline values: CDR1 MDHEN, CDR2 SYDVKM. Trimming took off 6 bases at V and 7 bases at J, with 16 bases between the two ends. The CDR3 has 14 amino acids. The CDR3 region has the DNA TGTGCCAGCAGCTCCGCAGGTAGCGTAAATGAGCAGTTCTTC. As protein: CASSSAGSVNEQFF.

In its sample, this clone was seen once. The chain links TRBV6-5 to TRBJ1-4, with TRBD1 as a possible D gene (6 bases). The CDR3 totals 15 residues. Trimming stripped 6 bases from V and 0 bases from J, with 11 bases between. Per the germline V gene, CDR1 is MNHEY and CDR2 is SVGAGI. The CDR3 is CASRREGATNEKLFF. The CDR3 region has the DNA TGTGCCAGCAGACGGGAGGGGGCAACTAATGAAAAACTGTTTTTT.

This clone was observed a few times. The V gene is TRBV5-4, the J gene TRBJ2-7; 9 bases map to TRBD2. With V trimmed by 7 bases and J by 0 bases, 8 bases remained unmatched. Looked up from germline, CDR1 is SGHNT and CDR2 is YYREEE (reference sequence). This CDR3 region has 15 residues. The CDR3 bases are TGTGCCAGCGGGGCTGGCGGGGGGGCCTCCTACGAGCAGTACTTC. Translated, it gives CASGAGGGASYEQYF. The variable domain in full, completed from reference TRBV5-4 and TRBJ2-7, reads ETGVTQSPTHLIKTRGQQVTLRCSSQSGHNTVSWYQQALGQGPQFIFQYYREEENGRGNFPPRFSGLQFPNYSSELNVNALELDDSALYLCASGAGGGASYEQYFGPGTRLTVT.

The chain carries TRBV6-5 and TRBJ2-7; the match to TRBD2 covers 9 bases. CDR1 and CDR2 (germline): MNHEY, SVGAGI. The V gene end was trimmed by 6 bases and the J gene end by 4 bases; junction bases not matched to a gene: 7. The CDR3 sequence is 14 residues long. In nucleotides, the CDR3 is TGTGCCAGCAGAGTGGGACTAGCAGGATACGAGCAGTACTTC. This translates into CASRVGLAGYEQYF.

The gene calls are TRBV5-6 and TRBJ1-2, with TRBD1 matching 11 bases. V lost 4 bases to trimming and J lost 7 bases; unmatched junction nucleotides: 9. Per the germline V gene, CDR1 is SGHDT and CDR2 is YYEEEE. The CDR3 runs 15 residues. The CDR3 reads CASSQDRGRPTGYTF. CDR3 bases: TGTGCCAGCAGCCAGGACAGGGGGCGACCTACTGGCTACACCTTC.

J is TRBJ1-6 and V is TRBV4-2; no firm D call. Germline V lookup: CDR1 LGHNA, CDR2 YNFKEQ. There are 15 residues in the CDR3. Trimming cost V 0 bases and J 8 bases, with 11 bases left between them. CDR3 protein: CASSQERGNHSPLHF. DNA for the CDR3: TGTGCCAGCAGCCAAGAACGAGGGAACCATTCACCCCTCCACTTT.

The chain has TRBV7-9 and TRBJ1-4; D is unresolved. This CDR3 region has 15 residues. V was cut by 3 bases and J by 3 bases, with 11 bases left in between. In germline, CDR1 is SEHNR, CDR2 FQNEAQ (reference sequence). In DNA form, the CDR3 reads TGTGCCAGCAGCTTGCGGCAGATTTCTAATGAAAAACTGTTTTTT. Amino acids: CASSLRQISNEKLFF.

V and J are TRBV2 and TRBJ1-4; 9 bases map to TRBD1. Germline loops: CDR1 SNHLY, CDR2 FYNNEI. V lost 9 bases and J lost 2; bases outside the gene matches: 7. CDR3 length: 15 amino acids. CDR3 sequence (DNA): TGTGCCAGTCTAAGGGACAGGGCGACTAATGAAAAACTGTTTTTT. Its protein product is CASLRDRATNEKLFF.

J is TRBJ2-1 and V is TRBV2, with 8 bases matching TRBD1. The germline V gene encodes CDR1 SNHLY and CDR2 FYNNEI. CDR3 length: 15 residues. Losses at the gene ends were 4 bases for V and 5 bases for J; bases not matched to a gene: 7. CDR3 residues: CASSVGQVIHNEQFF. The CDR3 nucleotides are TGTGCCAGCAGTGTGGGACAGGTAATCCACAATGAGCAGTTCTTC.

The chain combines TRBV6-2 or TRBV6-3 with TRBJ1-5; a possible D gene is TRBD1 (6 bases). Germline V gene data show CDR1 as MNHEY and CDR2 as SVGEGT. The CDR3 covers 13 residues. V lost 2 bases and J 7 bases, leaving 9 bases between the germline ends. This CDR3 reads CASSYDRYQPQHF. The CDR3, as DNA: TGTGCCAGCAGTTACGACAGGTACCAGCCCCAGCATTTT.

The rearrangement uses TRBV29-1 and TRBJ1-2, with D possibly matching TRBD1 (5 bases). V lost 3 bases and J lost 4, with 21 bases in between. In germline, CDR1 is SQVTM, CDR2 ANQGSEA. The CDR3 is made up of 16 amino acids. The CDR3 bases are TGCAGCGTTGACTTGGGGCAGAGCCTCAAGGTCTATGGCTACACCTTC. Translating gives CSVDLGQSLKVYGYTF.

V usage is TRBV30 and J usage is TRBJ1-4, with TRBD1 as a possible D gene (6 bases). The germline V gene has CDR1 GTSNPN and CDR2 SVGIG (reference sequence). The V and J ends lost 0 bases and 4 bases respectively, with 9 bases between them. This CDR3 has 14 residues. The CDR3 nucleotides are TGTGCCTGGAGTGTTCTAGGGGGTAATGAAAAACTGTTTTTT. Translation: CAWSVLGGNEKLFF.

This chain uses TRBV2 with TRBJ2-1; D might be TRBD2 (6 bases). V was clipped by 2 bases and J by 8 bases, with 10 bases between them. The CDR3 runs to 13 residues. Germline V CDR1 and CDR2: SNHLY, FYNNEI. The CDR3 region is CASSEPGLHEQFF. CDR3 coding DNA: TGTGCCAGCAGTGAACCGGGACTCCATGAGCAGTTCTTC.

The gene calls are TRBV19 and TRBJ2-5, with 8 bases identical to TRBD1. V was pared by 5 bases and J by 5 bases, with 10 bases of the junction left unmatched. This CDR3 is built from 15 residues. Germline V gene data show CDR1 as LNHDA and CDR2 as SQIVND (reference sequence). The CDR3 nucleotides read TGTGCCAGTAGTCGGGGCAGGGGGCGATCGGAGACCCAGTACTTC. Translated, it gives CASSRGRGRSETQYF.

The DNA of the CDR3 is TGTGCCAGCGACAGCCTAACCAGTAACTATGGCTACACCTTC. This gives the protein CASDSLTSNYGYTF. The gene calls are TRBV5-6 and TRBJ1-2, with TRBD1 as a possible D gene (5 bases). The CDR3 contains 14 residues. V lost 7 bases and J lost 1, with 14 bases in between. Germline CDR1 reads SGHDT; CDR2 reads YYEEEE.

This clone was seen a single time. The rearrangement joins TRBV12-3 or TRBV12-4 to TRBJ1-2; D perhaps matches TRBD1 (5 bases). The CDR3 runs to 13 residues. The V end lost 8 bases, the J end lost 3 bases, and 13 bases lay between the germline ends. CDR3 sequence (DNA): TGTGCCAGCTCACCATCAGGGTACTATGGCTACACCTTC. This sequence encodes CASSPSGYYGYTF.

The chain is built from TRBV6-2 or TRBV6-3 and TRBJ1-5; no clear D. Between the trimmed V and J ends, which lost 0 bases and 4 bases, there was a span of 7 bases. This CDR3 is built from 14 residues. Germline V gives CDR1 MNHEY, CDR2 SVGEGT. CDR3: CASSYSSRNQPQHF. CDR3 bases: TGTGCCAGCAGTTACTCGAGCCGGAATCAGCCCCAGCATTTT.

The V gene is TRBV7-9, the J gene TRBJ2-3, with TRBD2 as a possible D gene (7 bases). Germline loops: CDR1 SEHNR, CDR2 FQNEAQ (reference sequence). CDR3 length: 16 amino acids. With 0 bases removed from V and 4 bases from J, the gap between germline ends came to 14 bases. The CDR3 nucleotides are TGTGCCAGCAGCTTAGCTTTCGGGGGGCCCGCAGATACGCAGTATTTT. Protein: CASSLAFGGPADTQYF.

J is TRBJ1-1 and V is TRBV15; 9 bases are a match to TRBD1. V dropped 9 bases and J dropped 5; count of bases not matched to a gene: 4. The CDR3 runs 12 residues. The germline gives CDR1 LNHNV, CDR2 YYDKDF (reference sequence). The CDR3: CATTGGETEAFF. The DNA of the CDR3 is TGTGCCACGACAGGGGGGGAAACTGAAGCTTTCTTT.

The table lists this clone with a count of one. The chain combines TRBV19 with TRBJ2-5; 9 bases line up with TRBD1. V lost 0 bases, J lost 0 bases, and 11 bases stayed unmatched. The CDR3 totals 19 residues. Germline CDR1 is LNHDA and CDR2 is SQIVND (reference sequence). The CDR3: CASSIEDRGNPQDQETQYF. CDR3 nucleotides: TGTGCCAGTAGTATAGAGGACAGGGGAAATCCACAGGACCAAGAGACCCAGTACTTC.

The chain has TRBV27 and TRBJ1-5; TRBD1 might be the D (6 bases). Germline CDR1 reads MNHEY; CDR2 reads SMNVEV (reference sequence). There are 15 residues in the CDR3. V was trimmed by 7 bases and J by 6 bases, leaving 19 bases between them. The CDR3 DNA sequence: TGTGCCAGCACCCACCCCAGGGGTCGCGGTCAGCCCCAGCATTTT. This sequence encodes CASTHPRGRGQPQHF.

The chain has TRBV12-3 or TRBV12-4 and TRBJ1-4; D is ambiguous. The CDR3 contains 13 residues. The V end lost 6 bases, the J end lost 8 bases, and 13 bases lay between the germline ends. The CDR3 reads CASSRGGAEKLFF. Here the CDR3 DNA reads TGTGCCAGCAGCCGAGGTGGAGCAGAAAAACTGTTTTTT.

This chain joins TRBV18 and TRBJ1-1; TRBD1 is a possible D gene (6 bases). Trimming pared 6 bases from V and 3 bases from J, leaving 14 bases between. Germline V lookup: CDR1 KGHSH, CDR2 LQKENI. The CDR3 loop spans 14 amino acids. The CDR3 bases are TGTGCCAGCTCGCTCGACAGGTTGTACACTGAAGCTTTCTTT. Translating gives CASSLDRLYTEAFF.

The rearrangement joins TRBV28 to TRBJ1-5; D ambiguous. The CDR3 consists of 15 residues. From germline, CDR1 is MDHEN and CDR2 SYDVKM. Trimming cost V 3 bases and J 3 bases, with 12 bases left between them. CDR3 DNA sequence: TGTGCCAGCAGTTTCCGTGGACTAGACAATCAGCCCCAGCATTTT. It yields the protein CASSFRGLDNQPQHF. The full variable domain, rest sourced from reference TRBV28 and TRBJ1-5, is DVKVTQSSRYLVKRTGEKVFLECVQDMDHENMFWYRQDPGLGLRLIYFSYDVKMKEKGDIPEGYSVSREKKERFSLILESASTNQTSMYLCASSFRGLDNQPQHFGDGTRLSIL.

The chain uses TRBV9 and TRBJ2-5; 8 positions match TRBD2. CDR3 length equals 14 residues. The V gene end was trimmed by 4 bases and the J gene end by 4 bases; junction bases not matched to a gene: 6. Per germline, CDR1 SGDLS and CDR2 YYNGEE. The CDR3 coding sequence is TGTGCCAGCAGCCCGGGAGGGGCCCCAGAGACCCAGTACTTC. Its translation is CASSPGGAPETQYF.